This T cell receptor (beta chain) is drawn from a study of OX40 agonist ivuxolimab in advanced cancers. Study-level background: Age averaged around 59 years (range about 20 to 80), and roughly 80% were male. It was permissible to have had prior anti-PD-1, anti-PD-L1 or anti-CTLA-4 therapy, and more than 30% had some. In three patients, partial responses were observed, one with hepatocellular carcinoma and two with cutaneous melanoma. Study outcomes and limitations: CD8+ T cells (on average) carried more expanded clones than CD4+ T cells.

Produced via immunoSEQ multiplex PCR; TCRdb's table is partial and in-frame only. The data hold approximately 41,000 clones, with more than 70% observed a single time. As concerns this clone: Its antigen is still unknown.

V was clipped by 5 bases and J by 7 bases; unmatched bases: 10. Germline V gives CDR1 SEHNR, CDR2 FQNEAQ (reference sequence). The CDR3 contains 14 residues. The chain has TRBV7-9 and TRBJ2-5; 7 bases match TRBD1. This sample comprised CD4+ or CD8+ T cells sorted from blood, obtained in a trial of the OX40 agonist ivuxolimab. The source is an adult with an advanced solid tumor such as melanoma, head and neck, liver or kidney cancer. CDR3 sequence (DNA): TGTGCCAGCAGCCCCAACAGGGGATCTGGGACCCAGTACTTC. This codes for CASSPNRGSGTQYF.